The T cell receptor (beta chain) described here comes from a study of early T cells in non-severe SARS-CoV-2 infection. The CDR3 extends over 13 amino acids. Germline lookup yields CDR1 MRHNA and CDR2 SNTAGT. Between the trimmed V and J ends, which lost 0 bases and 6 bases, there was a span of 6 bases. Separate cDNA molecules each had unique molecular identifiers attached to them. MiXCR, run by TCRdb on the 5' RACE reads, gives a single entry per CDR3 protein. The sample has about 76,000 distinct CDR3 sequences, roughly 12% seen once; the top ten hold roughly 3.2%. This clonotype was found a few times.

The V and J genes are TRBV6-4 and TRBJ2-1; the D is unclear. The sequence came from an adult who was a healthcare worker with PCR-confirmed SARS-CoV-2 infection or an uninfected control (not recorded which). Sample: whole blood. The CDR3 DNA is TGTGCCAGCAGTGACTCGGCAACCAATGAGCAGTTCTTC. Protein sequence: CASSDSATNEQFF.